This TCR beta chain was observed in a study of control samples from healthy donors and cancer patients. V was clipped by 1 base and J by 6 bases, with 2 bases between them. Germline loops: CDR1 SGDLS, CDR2 YYNGEE. The CDR3 length is 11 residues. Clones were read by immunoSEQ multiplex PCR, and TCRdb kept only the in-frame ones, dropping some. Of roughly 150,000 clones in the sample, about nine tenths were seen once. This receptor was identified in a man aged 30 to 39 in good health. This chain connects TRBV9 to TRBJ2-1; the D is unclear. Sequencing was carried out using blood. CDR3 coding DNA: TGTGCCAGCAGCGTATCCAATGAGCAGTTCTTC. This sequence encodes CASSVSNEQFF.